This entry describes one TCR beta chain. The antigen is not known. Researchers reported sorting every CD8+ T cell subset in triplicate, about 290,000 cells per sort. The data stem from a study of CXCR3-negative and CXCR3-positive naive CD8 T cells. The TRB libraries of cDNA were built by UMI-labeled 5' RACE. TCRdb reprocessed the 5' RACE reads and reports one entry per CDR3 protein, with no DNA. The table gives 150,000 to 180,000 distinct CDR3 sequences; the top ten clones make up under 0.5% of it. General study results and limits: TRB CDR3 hydrophobicity was greater in CXCR3-positive naive cells than in CXCR3-negative naive cells. TCR interaction strength was inferred from TRB CDR3 physicochemistry, as CD5 matched across naive subsets. In cryopreserved cells, CXCR3 expression partially decreased, and fresh PBMCs were used in most assays.

What was sequenced was naive CXCR3+ CD8+ T cells from blood. Specified subset: CD45RO-CCR7+CD27+CD95- naive CD8+ T cells expressing CXCR3 (TNR3+). The source of this sequence is a human donor in good health. Some clones in this sample may be carry-over from other donors' samples.

The CDR3 sequence is CASRTQGLSGELFF. The rearrangement uses TRBV14 and TRBJ2-2; TCRdb gives TRBD1 as the D gene, but with no DNA this cannot be confirmed. Germline V gives CDR1 SGHDN, CDR2 FVKESK. This CDR3 has 14 amino acids.